This is a list of T cell receptor beta chains from one sample in a study of OX40 agonist ivuxolimab in advanced cancers. TCRdb's copy holds only in-frame clones and misses some; the assay was immunoSEQ multiplex PCR. Found here are some 50,000 clones, about 91% of them singletons; the top ten hold 10% to 15%. The specimen comprised CD4+ or CD8+ T cells sorted from blood, sampled in a trial of the OX40 agonist ivuxolimab. These receptors originate from an adult with an advanced solid tumor such as melanoma, head and neck, liver or kidney cancer. CDR3s include the opening cysteine and the closing phenylalanine or tryptophan. Fields, in order: CDR3 protein, CDR3 DNA, V gene, clone size, D gene, J gene. The D gene is left open where the match is weak. The size field is filled for only some rows; it gives once, few, many or a size class.

CASSPTPPGPWGYTF TGTGCCAGCAGCCCGACTCCTCCGGGACCTTGGGGCTACACCTTC TRBV5-6 once . TRBJ1-2
CASSLRGIRDTGELFF TGTGCCAGCAGTTTAAGGGGGATCAGGGACACCGGGGAGCTGTTTTTT TRBV28 . . TRBJ2-2
CASSSIITGTYEQYF TGTGCCAGCAGCTCCATTATTACCGGGACCTACGAGCAGTACTTC TRBV5-6 . . TRBJ2-7
CASSLGQGPGYEQYF TGTGCCAGCAGCTTAGGACAGGGGCCGGGGTACGAGCAGTACTTC TRBV7-6 . TRBD1 TRBJ2-7
CASSLGLEQYF TGTGCCAGCAGTTTAGGTTTAGAGCAGTACTTC TRBV27 . . TRBJ2-7
CASSLAGYEQFF TGCGCCAGCAGCCTAGCGGGATATGAGCAGTTCTTC TRBV4-1 . TRBD2 TRBJ2-1
CASSQELGPIQETQYF TGCGCCAGCAGCCAAGAACTAGGACCCATCCAAGAGACCCAGTACTTC TRBV4-1 . . TRBJ2-5
CASSSWGMGGYTF TGTGCCAGCAGTTCCTGGGGTATGGGTGGCTACACCTTC TRBV28 . . TRBJ1-2
CASSAPNEQFF TGTGCCAGCAGCGCCCCCAATGAGCAGTTCTTC TRBV9 few . TRBJ2-1
CASVRGGAGVPSNQPQHF TGTGCCAGCGTTCGAGGAGGGGCAGGGGTACCTAGCAATCAGCCCCAGCATTTT TRBV7-2 . . TRBJ1-5
CSVEPGQGAFPNEQFF TGCAGCGTTGAACCCGGACAGGGGGCTTTCCCCAATGAGCAGTTCTTC TRBV29-1 . TRBD1 TRBJ2-1
CASRGGGGSPLHF TGTGCCAGCAGGGGAGGGGGAGGTTCACCCCTCCACTTT TRBV6-5 . . TRBJ1-6
CASSPRRGPEAFF TGTGCCAGCAGCCCAAGGAGGGGGCCTGAAGCTTTCTTT TRBV7-9 . TRBD1 TRBJ1-1
CAISEGEQGAETQYF TGTGCCATCAGTGAGGGGGAACAGGGGGCCGAGACCCAGTACTTC TRBV10-3 . TRBD1 TRBJ2-5
CASSPDRQAAISYNSPLHF TGTGCCAGCAGCCCTGACAGACAAGCTGCTATCTCCTATAATTCACCCCTCCACTTT TRBV28 once . TRBJ1-6
CASSPWGLAVWDEQYF TGTGCCAGTAGTCCTTGGGGACTAGCAGTCTGGGACGAGCAGTACTTC TRBV19 . TRBD2 TRBJ2-7
CASSPHQAVSYEQYF TGCGCCAGCAGCCCCCACCAAGCGGTCTCCTACGAGCAGTACTTC TRBV5-1 once . TRBJ2-7
CASRRGQGGTEAFF TGTGCCAGCCGCCGGGGACAGGGGGGCACTGAAGCTTTCTTT TRBV7-9 . TRBD1 TRBJ1-1
CATSRGGGPQETQYF TGTGCCACCAGCAGAGGGGGGGGCCCACAAGAGACCCAGTACTTC TRBV15 . . TRBJ2-5
CASSTGTSVF TGTGCCAGCAGCACCGGGACTAGCGTCTTC TRBV2 once TRBD2 TRBJ2-7
CASSSEFDSDYEQYF TGTGCCAGCAGCTCTGAATTTGACAGTGATTACGAGCAGTACTTC TRBV7-9 once . TRBJ2-7
CASSPYRGSYEQYF TGTGCCAGCAGCCCATACAGGGGTTCCTACGAGCAGTACTTC TRBV4-2 . TRBD1 TRBJ2-7
CATPPSRSSYEQYF TGTGCCACCCCCCCTAGCCGGAGCTCCTACGAGCAGTACTTC TRBV7-9 . . TRBJ2-7
CASSSPRGGRETQYF TGTGCCAGCAGTTCCCCGCGGGGGGGCCGTGAGACCCAGTACTTC TRBV27 . TRBD2 TRBJ2-5
CASSLEGSAYNEQFF TGTGCCAGCAGCTTGGAGGGCAGTGCATACAATGAGCAGTTCTTC TRBV5-8 . . TRBJ2-1
CASSLMEELYGYTF TGTGCCAGCAGTTTGATGGAGGAGCTTTATGGCTACACCTTC TRBV28 once . TRBJ1-2
CASSYDSGGANEQFF TGTGCCAGCAGTTACGATAGCGGGGGGGCAAATGAGCAGTTCTTC TRBV6-5 . TRBD2 TRBJ2-1
CASSRRAGESDTQYF TGTGCCAGCAGCCGAAGAGCGGGAGAATCAGATACGCAGTATTTT TRBV7-7 . TRBD2 TRBJ2-3
CASSLLAGGGETQYF TGTGCCAGCAGCTTACTAGCGGGGGGTGGAGAGACCCAGTACTTC TRBV13 . TRBD2 TRBJ2-5
CASSQGLRGGSGKNIQYF TGCGCCAGCAGCCAAGGTCTGCGGGGCGGTTCGGGCAAAAACATTCAGTACTTC TRBV4-1 . . TRBJ2-4
CASSPLTGGIEAFF TGTGCCAGCAGCCCATTGACAGGGGGAATTGAAGCTTTCTTT TRBV14 . TRBD1 TRBJ1-1
CASSIGQGNEQYF TGTGCCAGTAGTATCGGACAGGGGAACGAGCAGTACTTC TRBV19 . TRBD1 TRBJ2-7
CATSEQDSSTDTQYF TGTGCCACCAGCGAGCAGGACAGTAGCACAGATACGCAGTATTTT TRBV15 . . TRBJ2-3